The clone carrying this T cell receptor (beta chain) has at least ten counts. For TCRbeta, the library was prepared with unique molecular identifiers. TCRdb used MiXCR to reprocess the PCR reads, holding one entry per CDR3 protein. Altogether around 600,000 distinct CDR3 sequences are present, approximately 16% being singletons, with the ten largest covering 1.1%. The trim removed 6 bases at V and 5 bases at J, leaving 13 bases unmatched. This CDR3 is built from 17 residues. This entry comes from a study of T-cell reconstitution after alpha-beta-depleted transplantation in children. V usage is TRBV12-3 or TRBV12-4 and J usage is TRBJ1-5; 10 bases are a match to TRBD1. This clonotype was obtained from a human donor who donated a stem cell graft to a child with acute myeloid leukemia. The starting material was PBMCs from the stem cell graft donor, obtained from the stem cell graft. The CDR3 DNA follows: TGTGCCAGCAGCCTCCACCGGGGACAGGGGAATTATCAGCCCCAGCATTTT. This gives the protein CASSLHRGQGNYQPQHF.